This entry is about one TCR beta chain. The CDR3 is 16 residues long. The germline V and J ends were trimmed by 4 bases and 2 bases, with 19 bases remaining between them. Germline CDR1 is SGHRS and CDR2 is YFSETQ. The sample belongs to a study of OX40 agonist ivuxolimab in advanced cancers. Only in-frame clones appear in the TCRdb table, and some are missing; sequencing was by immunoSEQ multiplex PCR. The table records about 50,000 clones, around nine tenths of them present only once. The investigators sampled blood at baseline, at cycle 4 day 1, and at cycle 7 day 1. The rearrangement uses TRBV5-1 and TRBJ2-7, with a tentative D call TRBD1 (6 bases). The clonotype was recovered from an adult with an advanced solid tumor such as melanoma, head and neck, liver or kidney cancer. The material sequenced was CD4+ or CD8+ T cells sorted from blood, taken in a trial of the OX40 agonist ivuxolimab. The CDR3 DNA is TGCGCCAGCAGCGACCCATACCTTACAGGGACCTACGAGCAGTACTTC. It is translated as CASSDPYLTGTYEQYF.